Below, one T cell receptor beta chain is given with its context. What it binds is unknown. This specimen belongs to a study of cytomegalovirus exposure and HLA in healthy donors. Points from the study as a whole: An assumption of roughly uniform sequencing depth across donors underlay the presence/absence analyses.

From germline, CDR1 is SGHRS and CDR2 YFSETQ. The CDR3 length is 14 residues. V was clipped by 0 bases and J by 10 bases, with 11 bases between them. Primers: 60 Vbeta forward and 13 Jbeta reverse. Here immunoSEQ multiplex PCR was the method, and the copy in TCRdb shows in-frame clones only, minus some. Seen here are roughly 180,000 clones, about 9% observed once, and the top ten hold 1% to 1.5%. V is TRBV5-1 and J is TRBJ1-6; weak D call: TRBD1 (5 bases). The sample taken for sequencing was PBMCs. The clonotype comes from a woman in her twenties or thirties in good health and CMV-seropositive. The DNA of the CDR3 is TGCGCCAGCAGCTTGGTGGGGGAGGGGTCACCCCTCCACTTT. Encoded protein: CASSLVGEGSPLHF.